Listed below are T cell receptor beta chains from one sample, sequenced in a study of response to subunit inactivated influenza vaccine. TCRdb re-called the RT-PCR reads through MiXCR, storing one row per CDR3 protein. The sample lists 600,000 to 850,000 distinct CDR3 sequences, about 14% occurring once. Sequenced material: PBMCs from blood, taken roughly 2 weeks before vaccination. The receptors were sampled from a man aged 45-60 years who received an inactivated influenza vaccine. CDR3s include the opening cysteine and the closing phenylalanine or tryptophan. A D gene is named only where the DNA matches it firmly. Only some rows state a clone size, as once, few, many or a class for expanded clones.

d_gene,abundance,v_gene,j_gene,CDR3aa,CDR3nt
-,few,TRBV7-2,TRBJ1-3,CASSLAARAGNTIYF,TGTGCCAGCAGCTTAGCAGCCAGGGCTGGAAACACCATATATTTT
TRBD1,few,TRBV28,TRBJ2-7,CASSLLSGGPYEQYF,TGTGCCAGCAGTTTATTGTCAGGGGGCCCCTACGAGCAGTACTTC
-,few,TRBV14,TRBJ2-5,CASSPIRKQETQYF,TGTGCCAGCAGCCCCATAAGGAAACAAGAGACCCAGTACTTC
-,few,TRBV3-1,TRBJ1-3,CASSQELRTRGNTIYF,TGTGCCAGCAGCCAAGAATTGCGGACGCGGGGAAACACCATATATTTT
TRBD2,-,TRBV11-2,TRBJ2-1,CASSSILAGGATLRNEQFF,TGTGCCAGCAGCTCGATTCTAGCGGGCGGGGCTACTCTCCGAAATGAGCAGTTCTTC
TRBD2,few,TRBV5-1,TRBJ2-5,CASSLLAEETQYF,TGCGCCAGCAGCTTGCTAGCGGAAGAGACCCAGTACTTC
-,few,TRBV4-2,TRBJ2-1,CASSQEDSRTNEQFF,TGTGCCAGCAGCCAAGAAGACTCACGGACCAATGAGCAGTTCTTC
TRBD1,few,TRBV18,TRBJ1-2,CASSPATGGVYGYTF,TGTGCCAGCTCACCAGCGACAGGGGGTGTCTATGGCTACACCTTC
TRBD2,few,TRBV27,TRBJ2-5,CASSSATNEGSGGKETQYF,TGTGCCAGCAGTTCGGCCACCAACGAGGGTAGCGGGGGGAAAGAGACCCAGTACTTC
-,-,TRBV7-2,TRBJ2-5,CASSLGTGTYQETQYF,TGTGCCAGCAGCTTAGGAACCGGGACCTACCAAGAGACCCAGTACTTC
TRBD1,-,TRBV28,TRBJ2-3,CASSHTLIAYSEGATQYF,TGTGCCAGCAGCCACACGTTGATAGCTTATTCCGAGGGGGCTACGCAGTATTTT
TRBD1,few,TRBV29-1,TRBJ2-5,CSVPYRGHGETQYF,TGCAGCGTTCCCTACAGGGGGCACGGAGAGACCCAGTACTTC
-,few,TRBV4-3,TRBJ2-5,CASSQDSAGETQYF,TGCGCCAGCAGCCAGGATTCGGCGGGGGAGACCCAGTACTTC
-,many,TRBV3-1,TRBJ1-4,CASSQEWGGRTWKLFF,TGTGCCAGCAGCCAAGAGTGGGGGGGCAGGACATGGAAACTGTTTTTT
-,few,TRBV7-6,TRBJ2-1,CASSLGVLNEQFF,TGTGCCAGCAGCTTAGGCGTTCTGAATGAGCAGTTCTTC
-,-,TRBV6-5,TRBJ1-1,CATSRRNTEAFF,TGTGCCACCTCACGACGGAACACTGAAGCTTTCTTT
-,few,TRBV11-1,TRBJ2-7,CASSLAASASLMFVHSYEQYF,TGTGCCAGCAGCTTAGCGGCGTCGGCGAGCCTTATGTTTGTTCACTCCTACGAGCAGTACTTC
-,-,TRBV7-9,TRBJ2-4,CASSLLTGAKNIQYF,TGTGCCAGCAGTTTACTTACTGGGGCCAAAAACATTCAGTACTTC
-,-,TRBV28,TRBJ2-2,CASPGQTNTGELFF,TGTGCCAGCCCCGGACAGACGAACACCGGGGAGCTGTTTTTT
TRBD1,-,TRBV12-3/TRBV12-4,TRBJ2-1,CASSRTGGTSRNEQFF,TGTGCCAGCAGTCGTACAGGGGGCACGTCGAGAAATGAGCAGTTCTTC
TRBD1,-,TRBV2,TRBJ2-3,CASSEDRAGTDTQYF,TGTGCCAGCAGTGAGGACAGGGCCGGGACAGATACGCAGTATTTT
-,-,TRBV5-1,TRBJ1-2,CASSPPGNYGYTF,TGCGCCAGCAGCCCCCCCGGGAACTATGGCTACACCTTC
-,many,TRBV10-3,TRBJ1-6,CAISGDRGNSPLHF,TGTGCCATCAGTGGGGACCGAGGGAATTCACCCCTCCACTTT
-,few,TRBV6-5,TRBJ2-7,CASSYSRGQIYEQYF,TGTGCCAGCAGTTACTCTCGCGGACAGATCTACGAGCAGTACTTC
-,many,TRBV12-3/TRBV12-4,TRBJ2-3,CASSFRRASTDTQYF,TGTGCCAGCAGTTTTCGGCGGGCTAGCACAGATACGCAGTATTTT
TRBD1,-,TRBV7-8,TRBJ2-1,CASSFWTGKNEQFF,TGTGCCAGCAGCTTCTGGACAGGGAAAAATGAGCAGTTCTTC
-,few,TRBV19,TRBJ1-5,CASSIKGPTNQPQHF,TGTGCCAGTAGTATTAAGGGCCCCACCAATCAGCCCCAGCATTTT
TRBD1,few,TRBV6-2/TRBV6-3,TRBJ2-2,CASSYPGTAGELFF,TGTGCCAGCAGTTACCCAGGGACAGCCGGGGAGCTGTTTTTT
-,-,TRBV6-6,TRBJ2-7,CASSTTRHEQYF,TGTGCCAGCAGTACGACTAGGCACGAGCAGTACTTC
-,-,TRBV7-9,TRBJ2-2,CASSSISGELFF,TGTGCCAGCAGCTCAATCTCCGGGGAGCTGTTTTTT
-,-,TRBV6-5,TRBJ1-3,CASSYGRNHGNTIYF,TGTGCCAGCAGTTACGGACGCAACCATGGAAACACCATATATTTT
-,few,TRBV6-2/TRBV6-3,TRBJ2-5,CASRWSFSKETQYF,TGTGCCAGCAGATGGAGCTTTTCAAAAGAGACCCAGTACTTC
-,few,TRBV30,TRBJ2-3,CAWTRMTDTQYF,TGTGCCTGGACTAGAATGACAGATACGCAGTATTTT
-,few,TRBV11-3,TRBJ2-2,CASRWGSGELFF,TGTGCCAGCAGGTGGGGGTCCGGGGAGCTGTTTTTT
-,few,TRBV2,TRBJ2-2,CASSEALPTGELFF,TGTGCCAGCAGTGAAGCGCTCCCTACCGGGGAGCTGTTTTTT
TRBD2,-,TRBV12-3/TRBV12-4,TRBJ2-7,CASSPLGLGEQYF,TGTGCCAGCAGTCCCTTGGGACTAGGTGAGCAGTACTTC
-,-,TRBV28,TRBJ2-3,CASFLRGSPDTQYF,TGTGCCAGCTTTCTTCGGGGTAGCCCAGATACGCAGTATTTT
-,-,TRBV3-1,TRBJ2-7,CASSQISTGLDYEQYF,TGTGCCAGCAGCCAAATCTCAACAGGACTCGACTACGAGCAGTACTTC
-,-,TRBV12-3/TRBV12-4,TRBJ1-1,CASSPQDFNTEAFF,TGTGCCAGCAGTCCACAGGACTTTAACACTGAAGCTTTCTTT
TRBD2,-,TRBV27,TRBJ2-5,CASSPSGTQETQYF,TGTGCCAGCAGTCCTAGCGGGACCCAAGAGACCCAGTACTTC
-,-,TRBV5-1,TRBJ2-2,CASSFNAGELFF,TGCGCCAGCAGCTTCAATGCAGGGGAGCTGTTTTTT
TRBD1,few,TRBV6-1,TRBJ1-5,CASSTGQGYNQPQHF,TGTGCCAGCAGTACGGGACAGGGCTACAATCAGCCCCAGCATTTT
-,-,TRBV18,TRBJ2-6,CASSPRSVGGYGANVLTF,TGTGCCAGCTCACCAAGGTCAGTAGGAGGTTATGGGGCCAACGTCCTGACTTTC